These 27 T cell receptor beta chains share one sample of origin, sequenced in a study of PD-1 blockade in classical Hodgkin lymphoma (TCRdb year 2020). The library was built by means of the immunoSEQ multiplex PCR assay. The source is immuneACCESS, and TCRdb retained only in-frame sequences with V and J called. Part of the clones is not carried over; for the studies checked, unresolved V genes explain less than half of this, and the remainder is unexplained. The sample profile shows 45,000 to 50,000 clones; around 80% of them were found once. The leading ten clones occupy 22% of the sample. The time point label, as the study defines it: cycle 2 day 1 (C2D1) of nivolumab. Every trial patient had relapsed after autologous stem cell transplantation, and cohorts A, B and C differed in prior brentuximab vedotin exposure. Material: peripheral blood mononuclear cells (PBMCs), obtained before the second cycle of nivolumab. The source of these receptors is a human donor with classical Hodgkin lymphoma.

The chain recombines TRBV2 with TRBJ1-1; D is perhaps TRBD1 (5 bases). This CDR3 contains 15 residues. The V and J ends lost 5 bases and 0 bases respectively, with 13 bases between them. CDR1 and CDR2 from the germline V gene are SNHLY and FYNNEI. The CDR3 DNA reads as TGTGCCAGCAGTCTCCGGGGGGTAATGAACACTGAAGCTTTCTTT. The encoded protein is CASSLRGVMNTEAFF.

J is TRBJ2-1 and V is TRBV7-3, with D perhaps TRBD1 (5 bases). Germline V gives CDR1 SGHTA, CDR2 FQGTGA. With 1 base removed from V and 0 bases from J, the gap between germline ends came to 7 bases. The CDR3 loop spans 15 amino acids. The CDR3 reads CASSLIDSSYNEQFF. The CDR3 nucleotides read TGTGCCAGCAGCTTAATCGACAGCTCCTACAATGAGCAGTTCTTC. The full variable domain, with the rest looked up from reference TRBV7-3 and TRBJ2-1, is GAGVSQTPSNKVTEKGKYVELRCDPISGHTALYWYRQSLGQGPEFLIYFQGTGAADDSGLPNDRFFAVRPEGSVSTLKIQRTERGDSAVYLCASSLIDSSYNEQFFGPGTRLTVL.

J is TRBJ2-3 and V is TRBV1; the D call of TRBD2 is as the table states it, not checked on the DNA. TRBV1 is listed as a pseudogene. The CDR3 is made up of 17 amino acids. The CDR3 nucleotides read TGCACCAGCAGCCCCCGGACTAGCGGGACCAGCACAGATACGCAGTATTTT. It translates to CTSSPRTSGTSTDTQYF.

The CDR3 coding sequence is TGTGCCAGCAGAGGACAGGGGCTGGATGGCTACACCTTC. It translates to CASRGQGLDGYTF. This chain links TRBV27 with TRBJ1-2; 9 bases are shared with TRBD1. With 6 bases clipped from V and 6 bases from J, the junction kept 5 bases outside the gene matches. This CDR3 spans 13 amino acids. Germline assignment: CDR1 MNHEY and CDR2 SMNVEV (reference sequence).

The chain links TRBV7-2 to TRBJ1-3, with D possibly TRBD1 on 6 matching bases. The CDR3 consists of 16 residues. Trimming shortened V by 0 bases and J by 3 bases, and 12 bases separated the two germline ends. The germline gives CDR1 SGHTA, CDR2 FQGNSA. CDR3 in DNA: TGTGCCAGCAGCTTAGCGCCACAGGGAAGTGGAAACACCATATATTTT. Amino acid sequence: CASSLAPQGSGNTIYF.

Remarks on this clone: One junction end does not reproduce the germline sequence, and a read error may be involved. The chain employs TRBV7-9 and TRBJ2-7; TRBD2 might be the D (5 bases). This CDR3 region has 14 residues. Germline V gene sequence: CDR1 SEHNR, CDR2 FQNEAQ (reference sequence). The CDR3, as DNA: TGCGCCAGCAGCCAAGGAGAGGGTCCCTACGAGCAGTACTTC. This encodes CASSQGEGPYEQYF.

This rearrangement joins TRBV6-1 to TRBJ1-2; D is uncertain. The CDR3 is 15 amino acids. V was cut by 0 bases and J by 8 bases, with 16 bases left in between. Germline V CDR1 and CDR2: MNHNS, SASEGT. The CDR3 loop is CASSEASERVGGYTF. The CDR3 DNA reads as TGTGCCAGCAGTGAAGCTTCGGAAAGGGTTGGGGGCTACACCTTC.

The genes are TRBV7-2 and TRBJ1-5, with D perhaps matching TRBD1 (5 bases). The V and J ends lost 3 bases and 8 bases respectively, with 11 bases between them. The CDR3 runs to 13 residues. Germline V gene sequence: CDR1 SGHTA, CDR2 FQGNSA. As DNA, the CDR3 is TGTGCCAGCAGCTTTCGTTTGGGGGAGCCCCAGCATTTT. Translated: CASSFRLGEPQHF.

The chain's CDR3 is CASSSGTSGTPQPYEQYF. Here the CDR3 DNA reads TGTGCCAGCAGCTCCGGGACTAGCGGCACCCCGCAACCCTACGAGCAGTACTTC. The V and J genes are TRBV9 and TRBJ2-7; TRBD2 agrees at 11 bases. Germline V gives CDR1 SGDLS, CDR2 YYNGEE. There are 18 residues in the CDR3. The junction had 14 bases not matched to a gene; V was cut back by 4 bases and J by 2 bases.

This sequence joins TRBV7-9 and TRBJ1-1; tentatively, D is TRBD1 (6 bases). CDR3 length: 16 residues. The germline V gene encodes CDR1 SEHNR and CDR2 FQNEAQ (reference sequence). Trimming took 1 base from V and 5 from J, leaving 17 bases between them. The CDR3 sequence is CASSLGGRGAWTEAFF. In DNA form, the CDR3 reads TGTGCCAGCAGCTTAGGTGGACGGGGGGCTTGGACTGAAGCTTTCTTT.

The rearrangement joins TRBV7-2 to TRBJ1-1; 8 bases agree with TRBD1. This CDR3 region has 15 residues. The V gene end was trimmed by 5 bases and the J gene end by 1 base; junction bases not matched to a gene: 6. The germline gives CDR1 SGHTA, CDR2 FQGNSA. CDR3 sequence reads: CASSIKDRENTEAFF. CDR3 bases: TGTGCCAGCAGCATAAAGGACAGGGAGAACACTGAAGCTTTCTTT.

The V and J genes are TRBV5-4 and TRBJ2-3; D is unclear. Germline assignment: CDR1 SGHNT and CDR2 YYREEE (reference sequence). This CDR3 spans 13 amino acids. With 2 bases removed from V and 5 bases from J, the gap between germline ends came to 9 bases. The CDR3 here is CASSLKGEDTQYF. In DNA form, the CDR3 reads TGTGCCAGCAGCTTAAAGGGCGAAGATACGCAGTATTTT.

The chain uses TRBV4-1 and TRBJ1-2, with a possible D match to TRBD1 (5 bases). Trimming left V 1 base short and J 4 bases short, with 16 bases between. The germline V gene encodes CDR1 MGHRA and CDR2 YSYEKL. This CDR3 has 16 amino acids. CDR3 coding DNA: TGCGCCAGCAGCCAAGGTGGGACCCCCCTAAGCTATGGCTACACCTTC. This gives the protein CASSQGGTPLSYGYTF.

This clone appeared a single time. This chain uses TRBV28 with TRBJ1-1, with D unclear. Trimming took off 5 bases at V and 2 bases at J, with 15 bases between the two ends. Per the germline V gene, CDR1 is MDHEN and CDR2 is SYDVKM. The CDR3 length is 15 residues. The CDR3 DNA reads as TGTGCCAGCAGTCTCCCCCGGCAGGTTAACACTGAAGCTTTCTTT. Translating gives CASSLPRQVNTEAFF. The whole variable domain, filled in from reference TRBV28 and TRBJ1-1, reads DVKVTQSSRYLVKRTGEKVFLECVQDMDHENMFWYRQDPGLGLRLIYFSYDVKMKEKGDIPEGYSVSREKKERFSLILESASTNQTSMYLCASSLPRQVNTEAFFGQGTRLTVV.

V is TRBV7-9 and J is TRBJ1-5, with no clear D. Germline CDR1 SEHNR, CDR2 FQNEAQ (reference sequence). The germline V and J ends were trimmed by 1 base and 11 bases, with 12 bases remaining between them. This CDR3 contains 13 residues. This CDR3 is CASSLESGSTQHF. CDR3 coding DNA: TGTGCCAGCAGCTTAGAATCGGGGTCAACCCAGCATTTT. The variable domain in full, with the rest retrieved from reference TRBV7-9 and TRBJ1-5, is DTGVSQNPRHKITKRGQNVTFRCDPISEHNRLYWYRQTLGQGPEFLTYFQNEAQLEKSRLLSDRFSAERPKGSFSTLEIQRTEQGDSAMYLCASSLESGSTQHFGDGTRLSIL.

The J gene is TRBJ2-2, the V gene TRBV9; 8 positions agree with TRBD1. J gave up 5 bases and V 4 bases, and 1 base lay outside the gene matches. Germline V gene data show CDR1 as SGDLS and CDR2 as YYNGEE. The CDR3 extends over 13 amino acids. Here the CDR3 DNA reads TGTGCCAGCAGCAGACAGGGGACCGGGGAGCTGTTTTTT. It yields the protein CASSRQGTGELFF.

The V call is TRBV19, the J call TRBJ1-1, with D perhaps TRBD1 (5 bases). V was shortened by 3 bases and J by 1 base, with 9 bases between the two germline ends. The germline CDR1 and CDR2 sequences are LNHDA and SQIVND (reference sequence). The CDR3 consists of 14 residues. CDR3 protein: CASSILGGNTEAFF. DNA for the CDR3: TGTGCCAGTAGTATCCTCGGGGGGAACACTGAAGCTTTCTTT.

V and J are TRBV9 and TRBJ2-3, with unresolved D. The CDR3 spans 15 residues. Germline lookup yields CDR1 SGDLS and CDR2 YYNGEE. V lost 0 bases, J lost 4 bases, and 12 bases lay in between. CDR3 coding DNA: TGTGCCAGCAGCGTAGGGGCTAGTACCCCAGATACGCAGTATTTT. Its protein is CASSVGASTPDTQYF.

The sample holds a few counts of this clone. This sequence joins TRBV9 and TRBJ2-7; D perhaps matches TRBD2 (5 bases). The CDR3 extends over 14 amino acids. Trimming took 2 bases from V and 4 from J, leaving 13 bases between them. Germline V gene data show CDR1 as SGDLS and CDR2 as YYNGEE. In DNA form, the CDR3 reads TGTGCCAGCAGCGTTGGGCCTAGCTTGTACGAGCAGTACTTC. Translating gives CASSVGPSLYEQYF.

This chain connects TRBV11-2 to TRBJ2-1, with 7 bases that match TRBD2. Germline loops: CDR1 SGHAT, CDR2 FQNNGV. The V gene end was trimmed by 0 bases and the J gene end by 10 bases; junction bases not matched to a gene: 6. The CDR3 spans 14 residues. The CDR3 nucleotides are TGTGCCAGCAGCTTAGACGCGGGAGTCAGGGAGCAGTTCTTC. Translated, it gives CASSLDAGVREQFF.

A word on this clone: The junction departs from germline at one end; a sequencing error may be responsible. The V gene is TRBV2, the J gene TRBJ1-6; 9 bases line up with TRBD1. The germline V gene encodes CDR1 SNHLY and CDR2 FYNNEI. The CDR3 contains 15 residues. CDR3: CAGSQQGARGSPLHF. In nucleotides, the CDR3 is TGTGCCGGCAGCCAACAGGGGGCGCGCGGCTCACCCCTCCACTTT. Filled out from reference TRBV2 and TRBJ1-6, the complete variable domain reads EPEVTQTPSHQVTQMGQEVILRCVPISNHLYFYWYRQILGQKVEFLVSFYNNEISEKSEIFDDQFSVERPDGSNFTLKIRSTKLEDSAMYFCAGSQQGARGSPLHFGNGTRLTVT.

This clone has a count of ten or more. This chain links TRBV2 with TRBJ2-1; 11 nucleotides line up with TRBD2. The CDR3 spans 15 residues. Germline trimming cut 5 bases from V and 5 bases from J; bases unmatched to any gene: 5. CDR1 and CDR2 (germline): SNHLY, FYNNEI. Here the CDR3 DNA reads TGTGCCAGCAGTAGGGGACTAGCGGATCACAATGAGCAGTTCTTC. This translates into CASSRGLADHNEQFF.

The chain links TRBV11-2 to TRBJ2-7, with D possibly TRBD1 on 5 matching bases. Germline CDR1 reads SGHAT; CDR2 reads FQNNGV. V lost 6 bases and J lost 3, with 9 bases in between. The CDR3 extends over 12 amino acids. The CDR3 coding sequence is TGTGCCAGCAGAGGAGACAGCTACGAGCAGTACTTC. This gives the protein CASRGDSYEQYF.

J is TRBJ2-1 and V is TRBV2, with D unclear. The ends were cut back, 8 bases at V and 5 bases at J, with 4 bases in the middle. The length of the CDR3 is 10 residues. CDR1 is SNHLY, CDR2 FYNNEI, per germline. CDR3 amino acids: CASDDNEQFF. CDR3 DNA: TGTGCCAGCGATGACAATGAGCAGTTCTTC.

The chain uses TRBV30 and TRBJ1-4; possible D gene TRBD1, 5 bases. The CDR3 runs 13 residues. V lost 1 base and J 5 bases, leaving 8 bases between the germline ends. The germline gives CDR1 GTSNPN, CDR2 SVGIG (reference sequence). The CDR3 DNA reads TGTGCCTGGAGTGCCGACAGCAATGAAAAACTGTTTTTT. The encoded protein is CAWSADSNEKLFF.

J is TRBJ2-5 and V is TRBV7-9; 9 bases are shared with TRBD2. The CDR3 consists of 15 residues. From germline, CDR1 is SEHNR and CDR2 FQNEAQ (reference sequence). After removal of 3 bases from V and 5 bases from J, the junction contained 7 bases not matched to a gene. Here the CDR3 reads CASSFLAGTRETQYF. CDR3 nucleotides: TGTGCCAGCAGCTTCCTAGCGGGGACCCGGGAGACCCAGTACTTC.

This chain connects TRBV19 to TRBJ1-2; D is perhaps TRBD1 (6 bases). The CDR3 sequence is 16 residues long. Trimming took 7 bases from V and 1 from J, leaving 19 bases between them. Germline V lookup: CDR1 LNHDA, CDR2 SQIVND (reference sequence). The CDR3 loop is CASISQDSPFNYGYTF. In DNA, the CDR3 is TGTGCCAGTATCTCTCAGGACAGCCCCTTTAACTATGGCTACACCTTC.